These T cell receptor beta chains were read from a single sample in a study of shared clonotypes between healthy human individuals. Assay: immunoSEQ multiplex PCR; the TCRdb copy retains only in-frame clones and omits some. This table holds some 1,600,000 clones, approximately 98% found once. The specimen was naive CD4+ T cells sorted from blood. The receptors were sampled from a man aged 25 to 45 in good health. Each CDR3 is given with its conserved first and last residue. Rows may omit the clone size; those that give it use once, few, many or a size class.

CDR3	size	J	V
CASSPKGQETQYF	once	TRBJ2-5	TRBV18
CASSPPRVGELFF	NA	TRBJ2-2	TRBV18
CASSEVTPRGRNEQFF	once	TRBJ2-1	TRBV6-1
CASSLVFPGELFF	NA	TRBJ2-2	TRBV7-6
CASSLPTGGETQYF	NA	TRBJ2-5	TRBV5-1
CASSVGQVGEQYF	NA	TRBJ2-7	TRBV9
CASSFLQGGEKLFF	NA	TRBJ1-4	TRBV7-9
CASSSGPSNYEQYF	once	TRBJ2-7	TRBV6-5
CASSFWTSGLKADTQYF	NA	TRBJ2-3	TRBV5-1
CASSPNALAGVETGELFF	NA	TRBJ2-2	TRBV18
CASSQTGGASEKLFF	NA	TRBJ1-4	TRBV7-9
CASSVGTGGRYEQYF	NA	TRBJ2-7	TRBV7-3
CASSPQTVNTEAFF	NA	TRBJ1-1	TRBV18
CASRGPGTDTQYF	NA	TRBJ2-3	TRBV19
CASSSRDRVFQYF	NA	TRBJ2-4	TRBV13
CASSVYRNTEAFF	NA	TRBJ1-1	TRBV9
CASSSQAAQQYQPQHF	NA	TRBJ1-5	TRBV28
CASSLTIRYGYTF	NA	TRBJ1-2	TRBV28
CASSVSSGSFVEQFF	NA	TRBJ2-1	TRBV2
CASSQDLEKFHQPQHF	once	TRBJ1-5	TRBV4-3
CSVERGQNTEAFF	NA	TRBJ1-1	TRBV29-1
CASTFETANTEAFF	NA	TRBJ1-1	TRBV7-9
CATSSTPIFEQYF	NA	TRBJ2-7	TRBV15
CASSLVRGNEQFF	once	TRBJ2-1	TRBV7-6
CASKGDLDRREAHRDTQYF	once	TRBJ2-3	TRBV10-2
CASSPTPRGHNEQFF	NA	TRBJ2-1	TRBV9
CASSRTSGDTYNEQFF	NA	TRBJ2-1	TRBV6-4
CASSLGQGYNEQFF	NA	TRBJ2-1	TRBV5-6
CAAQPYQANQPQHF	once	TRBJ1-5	TRBV28
CASSLDAGYTF	NA	TRBJ1-2	TRBV11-2
CASSLRSGYFNEQFF	NA	TRBJ2-1	TRBV6-6
CASSLIGQGANYEQYF	NA	TRBJ2-7	TRBV5-1
CASSPGLSYEQYF	once	TRBJ2-7	TRBV5-8
CASNRQFSSYEQYF	NA	TRBJ2-7	TRBV2
CASSPGVGHEQYF	NA	TRBJ2-7	TRBV11-3
CASSIDSLVETQYF	NA	TRBJ2-5	TRBV6-5
CSGDTGRNTEAFF	NA	TRBJ1-1	TRBV29-1
CASSLDPSGGTQYF	NA	TRBJ2-5	TRBV5-1
CSVEGGGGFYGYTF	NA	TRBJ1-2	TRBV29-1
CASSLQLPGQGDEQYF	once	TRBJ2-7	TRBV5-1
CASSSPSSGYTF	NA	TRBJ1-2	TRBV6-6
CASSPLWGDTQYF	NA	TRBJ2-3	TRBV6-6
CASSQQRQGFRDTQYF	NA	TRBJ2-3	TRBV10-1
CASSQPTSGTEGEQFF	once	TRBJ2-1	TRBV4-1
CASSRGGSNQPQHF	NA	TRBJ1-5	TRBV23-1
CASSLAWANNRVGAFF	NA	TRBJ1-1	TRBV5-1
CASSFLGPNEKLFF	once	TRBJ1-4	TRBV27
CASSRDRDDLYNEQFF	NA	TRBJ2-1	TRBV18
CASSLPGVDTEAFF	NA	TRBJ1-1	TRBV28
CSVEGSEQFF	NA	TRBJ2-1	TRBV29-1
CASSMTGSNTGELFF	once	TRBJ2-2	TRBV10-2